The 15 T cell receptor beta chains given below trace back to one sample, sequenced in a study of CXCR3-negative and CXCR3-positive naive CD8 T cells. Points from the study as a whole: More hydrophobic TRB CDR3s occurred in CXCR3-positive than in CXCR3-negative naive cells.

Their specific antigens are unknown. The authors made the TRB cDNA libraries by 5' RACE using UMI labels. TCRdb re-called the 5' RACE reads; one entry per CDR3 protein, DNA not given. Recorded for this sample: about 98,000 distinct CDR3 sequences. The material sequenced was naive CXCR3+ CD8+ T cells from blood. Subset in this sample: CD45RO-CCR7+CD27+CD95- naive CD8+ T cells expressing CXCR3 (TNR3+). The origin of the receptors is a human donor in good health. Some clones in this sample may be carry-over from other donors' samples.

This sequence joins TRBV4-1 and TRBJ2-7; TCRdb lists TRBD1, though no DNA is available to test this call. This CDR3 has 18 residues. Germline lookup yields CDR1 MGHRA and CDR2 YSYEKL. CDR3 sequence: CASSPTPPLDRTANEQYF.

The rearrangement links TRBV27 to TRBJ2-3; TCRdb calls TRBD2, which cannot be checked without DNA. The CDR3 is 14 amino acids. Per germline, CDR1 MNHEY and CDR2 SMNVEV (reference sequence). This CDR3 reads CATLAGGPTDTQYF.

The chain carries TRBV15 and TRBJ2-6; TCRdb calls TRBD2, which cannot be checked without DNA. Germline V lookup: CDR1 LNHNV, CDR2 YYDKDF (reference sequence). The CDR3 extends over 16 amino acids. The CDR3 region is CATSTSSYSGANVLTF.

The chain uses TRBV6-6 and TRBJ2-4; TCRdb calls TRBD1, which cannot be checked without DNA. CDR3 length: 18 amino acids. Looked up from germline, CDR1 is MNHNY and CDR2 is SVGAGI (reference sequence). The CDR3 protein is CASSPGQGTDWAKNIQYF.

V gene TRBV28 combines with J gene TRBJ1-5. The CDR3 runs 13 residues. CDR1 and CDR2 (germline): MDHEN, SYDVKM. The CDR3 sequence: CASSLFLGDPQHF.

The CDR3 loop reads CASSHQFQVTYNEQFF. The chain carries TRBV4-1 and TRBJ2-1. Germline V gene sequence: CDR1 MGHRA, CDR2 YSYEKL. CDR3 length: 16 amino acids.

The rearrangement links TRBV14 to TRBJ2-2. This CDR3 is built from 15 residues. Germline CDR1 and CDR2: SGHDN and FVKESK. The CDR3 protein is CASAGSRSYTGELFF.

The CDR3 loop reads CASSWTGTPYQETQYF. The chain couples TRBV5-5 to TRBJ2-5; the D gene TCRdb calls, TRBD1, cannot be checked with no DNA. The CDR3 extends over 16 amino acids. Looked up from germline, CDR1 is SGHKS and CDR2 is YYEKEE (reference sequence).

This chain joins TRBV5-6 and TRBJ1-1. CDR3 size: 14 residues. Per the germline V gene, CDR1 is SGHDT and CDR2 is YYEEEE. CDR3 protein: CASSGDGGNTEAFF.

The gene calls are TRBV13 and TRBJ2-7. This CDR3 contains 12 residues. Germline values: CDR1 PRHDT, CDR2 FYEKMQ (reference sequence). The CDR3 spells CASSDYVHEQYF. The entire variable domain, with the rest obtained from reference TRBV13 and TRBJ2-7, is as follows: AAGVIQSPRHLIKEKRETATLKCYPIPRHDTVYWYQQGPGQDPQFLISFYEKMQSDKGSIPDRFSAQQFSDYHSELNMSSLELGDSALYFCASSDYVHEQYFGPGTRLTVT.

The V call is TRBV20-1, the J call TRBJ2-3; TCRdb lists TRBD1, though no DNA is available to test this call. The CDR3 totals 18 residues. The germline V gene encodes CDR1 DFQATT and CDR2 SNEGSKA (reference sequence). CDR3 in amino acids: CSAHSGVGQGRYQDTQYF.

V is TRBV7-6 and J is TRBJ2-1; TCRdb names TRBD2, which stays unverified in the absence of DNA. The germline CDR1 and CDR2 sequences are SGHVS and FNYEAQ. The CDR3 covers 15 residues. CDR3: CASSLLAGGPNEQFF.

The rearrangement joins TRBV1 to TRBJ1-1; the D call from TCRdb, TRBD1, cannot be confirmed without DNA. TRBV1 is labeled a pseudogene. This CDR3 spans 12 amino acids. The CDR3 here is CTSSQTGREAFF.

The V and J genes are TRBV4-1 and TRBJ2-2. Germline assignment: CDR1 MGHRA and CDR2 YSYEKL. This CDR3 region has 14 residues. The CDR3 sequence is CASSHSLGTGELFF.

V and J are TRBV28 and TRBJ2-1; the D call from TCRdb, TRBD1, cannot be confirmed without DNA. The CDR3 sequence is 11 residues long. Germline lookup yields CDR1 MDHEN and CDR2 SYDVKM. Here the CDR3 reads CASSLGGEQFF. The variable domain in full, with the rest retrieved from reference TRBV28 and TRBJ2-1, is DVKVTQSSRYLVKRTGEKVFLECVQDMDHENMFWYRQDPGLGLRLIYFSYDVKMKEKGDIPEGYSVSREKKERFSLILESASTNQTSMYLCASSLGGEQFFGPGTRLTVL.